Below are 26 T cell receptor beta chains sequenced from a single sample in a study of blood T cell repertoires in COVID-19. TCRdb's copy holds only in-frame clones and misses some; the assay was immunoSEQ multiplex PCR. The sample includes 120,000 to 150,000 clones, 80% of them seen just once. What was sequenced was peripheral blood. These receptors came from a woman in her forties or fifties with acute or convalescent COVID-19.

CDR3 sequence: CASSQRGSENYNEQFF. CDR3 sequence (DNA): TGTGCCAGCAGCCAGCGGGGGAGCGAGAACTACAATGAGCAGTTCTTC. The chain couples TRBV4-2 to TRBJ2-1; 7 nucleotides line up with TRBD2. Germline V gene sequence: CDR1 LGHNA, CDR2 YNFKEQ. The length of the CDR3 is 16 residues. After removal of 3 bases from V and 3 bases from J, the junction contained 8 bases not matched to a gene.

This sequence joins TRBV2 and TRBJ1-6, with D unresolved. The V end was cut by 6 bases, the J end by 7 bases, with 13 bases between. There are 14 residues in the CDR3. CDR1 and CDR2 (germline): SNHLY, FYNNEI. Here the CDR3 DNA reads TGTGCCAGCAGATCCGGGGAAGAAAATTCACCCCTCCACTTT. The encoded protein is CASRSGEENSPLHF.

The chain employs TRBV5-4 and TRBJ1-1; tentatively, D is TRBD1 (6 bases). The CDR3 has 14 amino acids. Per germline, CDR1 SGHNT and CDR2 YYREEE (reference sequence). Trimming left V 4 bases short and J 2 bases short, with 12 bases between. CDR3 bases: TGTGCCAGCAGCCTATCAGGGGACAACACTGAAGCTTTCTTT. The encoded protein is CASSLSGDNTEAFF.

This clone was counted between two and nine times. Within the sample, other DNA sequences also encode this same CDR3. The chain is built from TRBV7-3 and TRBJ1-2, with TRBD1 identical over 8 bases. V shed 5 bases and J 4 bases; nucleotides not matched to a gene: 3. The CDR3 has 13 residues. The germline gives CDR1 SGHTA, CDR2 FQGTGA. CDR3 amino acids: CASSPGTGYGYTF. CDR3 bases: TGTGCCAGCAGCCCGGGGACAGGCTATGGCTACACCTTC.

CDR3 loop: CASSTSIRLAGDRDTQYF. The CDR3 bases are TGTGCCAGCAGCACTTCCATTAGACTAGCGGGGGATCGAGATACGCAGTATTTT. This rearrangement joins TRBV7-9 to TRBJ2-3; 12 bases fit TRBD2. This CDR3 has 18 residues. V was pared by 5 bases and J by 5 bases, with 14 bases of the junction left unmatched. Germline V gene sequence: CDR1 SEHNR, CDR2 FQNEAQ (reference sequence).

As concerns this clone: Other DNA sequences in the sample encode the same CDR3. The CDR3 bases are TGCGCCAGCCGCAGGGGACAGACTGAAGCTTTCTTT. Translated: CASRRGQTEAFF. V and J are TRBV5-1 and TRBJ1-1, with 7 bases aligning to TRBD1. The CDR3 has 12 residues. Germline CDR1 is SGHRS and CDR2 is YFSETQ. Losses at the gene ends were 7 bases for V and 5 bases for J; bases not matched to a gene: 5.

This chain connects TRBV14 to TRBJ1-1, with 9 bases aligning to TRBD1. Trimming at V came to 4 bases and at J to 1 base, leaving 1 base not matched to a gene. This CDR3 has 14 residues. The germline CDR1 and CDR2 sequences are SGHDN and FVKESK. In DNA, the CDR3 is TGTGCCAGCAGCCCACAGGGGGCGAACACTGAAGCTTTCTTT. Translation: CASSPQGANTEAFF.

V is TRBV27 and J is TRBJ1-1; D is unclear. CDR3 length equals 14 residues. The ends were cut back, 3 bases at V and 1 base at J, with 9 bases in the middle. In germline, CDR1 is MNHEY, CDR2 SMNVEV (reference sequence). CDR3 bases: TGTGCCAGCAGTTTTAAGTCAGGGAACACTGAAGCTTTCTTT. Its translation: CASSFKSGNTEAFF.

CDR3 protein: CASSIDSPQETQYF. In DNA form, the CDR3 reads TGTGCCAGCAGTATAGACAGTCCCCAAGAGACCCAGTACTTC. The chain joins TRBV6-5 to TRBJ2-5, with TRBD1 as a possible D gene (5 bases). The length of the CDR3 is 14 residues. The V gene's germline CDR1 is MNHEY and CDR2 SVGAGI. V dropped 5 bases and J dropped 1 base, with 11 bases sitting between them.

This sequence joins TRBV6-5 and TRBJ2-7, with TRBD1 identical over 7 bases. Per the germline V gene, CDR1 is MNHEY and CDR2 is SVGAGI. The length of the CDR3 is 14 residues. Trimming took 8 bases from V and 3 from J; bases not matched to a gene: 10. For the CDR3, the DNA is TGTGCCAGCTCCATCGACAGGGTCCGCTACGAGCAGTACTTC. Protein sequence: CASSIDRVRYEQYF.

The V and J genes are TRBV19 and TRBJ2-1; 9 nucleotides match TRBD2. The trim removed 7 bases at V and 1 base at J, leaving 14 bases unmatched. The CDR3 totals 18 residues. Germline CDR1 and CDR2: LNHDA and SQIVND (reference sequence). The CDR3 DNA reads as TGTGCCAGTACCTCCAATTGGGCTAGCGGGGTGTCCTACAATGAGCAGTTCTTC. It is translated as CASTSNWASGVSYNEQFF.

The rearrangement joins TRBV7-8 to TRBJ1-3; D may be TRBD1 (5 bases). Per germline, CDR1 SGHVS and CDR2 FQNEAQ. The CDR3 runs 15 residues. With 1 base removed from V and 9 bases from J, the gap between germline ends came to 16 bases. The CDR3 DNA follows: TGTGCCAGCAGCTTAGGAGGGGACTCCGAGGCCACCATATATTTT. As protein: CASSLGGDSEATIYF.

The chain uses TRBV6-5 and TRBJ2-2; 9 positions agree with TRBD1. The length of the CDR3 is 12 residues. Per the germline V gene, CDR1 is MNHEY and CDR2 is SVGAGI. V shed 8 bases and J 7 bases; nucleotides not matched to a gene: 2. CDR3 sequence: CASGDRDGELFF. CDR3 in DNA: TGTGCCAGCGGGGACAGGGACGGGGAGCTGTTTTTT.

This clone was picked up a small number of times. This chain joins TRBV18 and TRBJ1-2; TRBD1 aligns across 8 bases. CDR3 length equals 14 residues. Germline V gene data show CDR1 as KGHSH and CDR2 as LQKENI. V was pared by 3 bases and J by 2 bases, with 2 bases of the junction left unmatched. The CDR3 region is CASSPAGGNYGYTF. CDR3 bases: TGTGCCAGCTCACCTGCAGGGGGCAACTATGGCTACACCTTC.

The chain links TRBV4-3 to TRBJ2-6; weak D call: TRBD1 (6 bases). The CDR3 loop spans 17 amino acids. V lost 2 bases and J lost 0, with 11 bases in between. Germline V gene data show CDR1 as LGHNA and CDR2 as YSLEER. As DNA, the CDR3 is TGCGCCAGCAGCCAATCAGGGACAAGCTCTGGGGCCAACGTCCTGACTTTC. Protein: CASSQSGTSSGANVLTF.

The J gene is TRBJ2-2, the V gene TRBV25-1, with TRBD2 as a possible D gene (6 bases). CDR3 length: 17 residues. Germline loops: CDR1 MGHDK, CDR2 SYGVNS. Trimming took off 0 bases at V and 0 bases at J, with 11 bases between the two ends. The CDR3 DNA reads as TGTGCCAGCAGTGAATATAATTGGGGGGCGAACACCGGGGAGCTGTTTTTT. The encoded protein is CASSEYNWGANTGELFF.

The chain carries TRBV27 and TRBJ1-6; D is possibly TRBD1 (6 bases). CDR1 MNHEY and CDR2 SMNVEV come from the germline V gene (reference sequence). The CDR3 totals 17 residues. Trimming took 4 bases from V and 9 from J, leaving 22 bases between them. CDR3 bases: TGTGCCAGCAGTTGGGGGACCAGGGGCATAGACATTTCACCCCTCCACTTT. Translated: CASSWGTRGIDISPLHF.

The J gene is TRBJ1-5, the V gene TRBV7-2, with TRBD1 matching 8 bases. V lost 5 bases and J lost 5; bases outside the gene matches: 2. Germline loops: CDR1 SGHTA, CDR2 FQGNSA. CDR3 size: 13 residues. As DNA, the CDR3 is TGTGCCAGCAGCAAGGACAGGGATCAGCCCCAGCATTTT. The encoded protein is CASSKDRDQPQHF. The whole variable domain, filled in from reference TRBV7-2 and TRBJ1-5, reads GAGVSQSPSNKVTEKGKDVELRCDPISGHTALYWYRQSLGQGLEFLIYFQGNSAPDKSGLPSDRFSAERTGGSVSTLTIQRTQQEDSAVYLCASSKDRDQPQHFGDGTRLSIL.

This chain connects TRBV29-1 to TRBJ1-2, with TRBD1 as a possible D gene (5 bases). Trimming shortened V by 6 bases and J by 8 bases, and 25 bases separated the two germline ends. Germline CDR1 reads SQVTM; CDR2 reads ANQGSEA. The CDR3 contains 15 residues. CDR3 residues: CSVAPGRAILEGYTF. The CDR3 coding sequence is TGCAGCGTCGCCCCAGGCAGGGCGATCTTGGAAGGCTACACCTTC.

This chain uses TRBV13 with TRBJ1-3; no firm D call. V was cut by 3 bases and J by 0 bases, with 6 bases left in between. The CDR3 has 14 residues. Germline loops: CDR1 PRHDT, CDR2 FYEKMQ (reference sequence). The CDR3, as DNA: TGTGCCAGCAGCTTCACAGTCTCTGGAAACACCATATATTTT. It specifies CASSFTVSGNTIYF.

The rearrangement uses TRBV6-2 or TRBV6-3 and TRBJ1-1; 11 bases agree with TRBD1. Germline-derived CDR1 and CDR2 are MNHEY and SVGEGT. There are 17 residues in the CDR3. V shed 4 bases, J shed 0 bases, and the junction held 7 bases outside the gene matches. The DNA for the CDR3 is TGTGCCAGCAGTTCGGGGGGACAGGGGGTAATGAACACTGAAGCTTTCTTT. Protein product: CASSSGGQGVMNTEAFF.

CDR3 in amino acids: CASGQAHEKLFF. The CDR3 DNA follows: TGTGCCAGTGGTCAGGCTCATGAAAAACTGTTTTTT. The chain combines TRBV19 with TRBJ1-4; D not resolved. This CDR3 region has 12 residues. CDR1 is LNHDA, CDR2 SQIVND, per germline (reference sequence). Between the trimmed V and J ends, which lost 8 bases and 6 bases, there was a span of 10 bases.

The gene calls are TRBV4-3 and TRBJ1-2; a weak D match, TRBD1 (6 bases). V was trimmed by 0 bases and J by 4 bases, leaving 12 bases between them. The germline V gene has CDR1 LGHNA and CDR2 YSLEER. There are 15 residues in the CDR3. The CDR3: CASSQDRGGGYGYTF. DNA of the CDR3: TGCGCCAGCAGCCAAGATAGGGGGGGAGGCTATGGCTACACCTTC.

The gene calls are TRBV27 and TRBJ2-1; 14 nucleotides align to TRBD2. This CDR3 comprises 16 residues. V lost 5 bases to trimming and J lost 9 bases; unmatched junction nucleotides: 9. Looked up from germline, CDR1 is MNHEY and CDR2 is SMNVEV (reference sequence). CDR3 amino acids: CASSQATSGGAAEQFF. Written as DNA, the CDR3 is TGTGCCAGCAGTCAAGCGACTAGCGGGGGGGCGGCTGAGCAGTTCTTC.

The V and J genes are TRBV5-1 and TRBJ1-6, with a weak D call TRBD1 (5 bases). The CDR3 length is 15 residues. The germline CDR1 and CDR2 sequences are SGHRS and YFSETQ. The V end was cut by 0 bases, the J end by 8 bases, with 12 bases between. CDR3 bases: TGCGCCAGCAGCTTGGGGCAGGGAGGGGATTCACCCCTCCACTTT. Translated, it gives CASSLGQGGDSPLHF.

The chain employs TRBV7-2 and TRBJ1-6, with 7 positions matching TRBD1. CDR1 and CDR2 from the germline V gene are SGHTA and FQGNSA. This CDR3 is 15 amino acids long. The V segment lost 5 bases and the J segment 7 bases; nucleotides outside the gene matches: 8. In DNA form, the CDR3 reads TGTGCCAGCAGCCGCCGGGACAGACTGAATTCACCCCTCCACTTT. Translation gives CASSRRDRLNSPLHF.